These 8 T cell receptor beta chains share one sample of origin, sequenced in a study of cytomegalovirus exposure and HLA in healthy donors. The table came from immunoSEQ multiplex PCR; TCRdb's copy has only in-frame clones and leaves some out. The sample lists 150,000 to 200,000 clones, about 89% occurring once. The sample taken for sequencing was PBMCs. The receptor source for this set is a man between 18 and 29 years old in good health and CMV-seropositive.

The rearrangement joins TRBV21-1 to TRBJ2-7; whether TRBD2, the table's D call, matches the DNA was not checked. TRBV21-1 is a pseudogene segment. The CDR3 runs to 21 residues. The CDR3 sequence is CASSWSGEPGLAGVDSYEQYF. The CDR3 DNA follows: TGTGCCAGCAGCTGGTCCGGGGAGCCGGGACTAGCGGGAGTTGACTCCTACGAGCAGTACTTC.

The rearrangement links TRBV2 to TRBJ2-7, with D perhaps matching TRBD2 (6 bases). V lost 2 bases to trimming and J lost 0 bases, with 14 bases between them. This CDR3 contains 16 residues. Germline values: CDR1 SNHLY, CDR2 FYNNEI. CDR3 residues: CASSEWRGHDSYEQYF. CDR3 in DNA: TGTGCCAGCAGTGAATGGAGGGGCCACGACTCCTACGAGCAGTACTTC.

V and J are TRBV7-2 and TRBJ1-2, with a weak D call TRBD1 (5 bases). Between the trimmed V and J ends, which lost 0 bases and 2 bases, there was a span of 10 bases. The CDR3 runs to 15 residues. Germline CDR1 and CDR2: SGHTA and FQGNSA. CDR3: CASSLARPGNYGYTF. The CDR3 DNA sequence: TGTGCCAGCAGCTTAGCGCGTCCAGGGAACTATGGCTACACCTTC.

The chain combines TRBV6-1 with TRBJ2-1, with D perhaps matching TRBD1 (5 bases). Germline CDR1 MNHNS, CDR2 SASEGT. The V end lost 1 base, the J end lost 7 bases, and 17 bases lay between the germline ends. The CDR3 contains 16 residues. The CDR3 protein is CASSEGYQDKRNEQFF. CDR3 nucleotide sequence: TGTGCCAGCAGTGAAGGGTATCAGGACAAAAGGAATGAGCAGTTCTTC.

This clone was recorded only once. The rearrangement joins TRBV27 to TRBJ2-1; a possible D gene is TRBD1 (5 bases). The V gene's germline CDR1 is MNHEY and CDR2 SMNVEV (reference sequence). V was trimmed by 3 bases and J by 8 bases, leaving 14 bases between them. The CDR3 is made up of 14 amino acids. The CDR3 coding sequence is TGTGCCAGCAGTTTCTCGAACCAAGGGGATGAGCAGTTCTTC. As protein: CASSFSNQGDEQFF.

This sequence joins TRBV19 and TRBJ2-7; D perhaps matches TRBD1 (5 bases). The V end was cut by 10 bases, the J end by 2 bases, with 12 bases between. Germline V gives CDR1 LNHDA, CDR2 SQIVND (reference sequence). The CDR3 is 12 amino acids. CDR3 bases: TGTGCCACCCGGACGGACACCTACGAGCAGTACTTC. This codes for CATRTDTYEQYF. Together with reference TRBV19 and TRBJ2-7, the CDR3 gives the full variable domain: DGGITQSPKYLFRKEGQNVTLSCEQNLNHDAMYWYRQDPGQGLRLIYYSQIVNDFQKGDIAEGYSVSREKKESFPLTVTSAQKNPTAFYLCATRTDTYEQYFGPGTRLTVT.

The V and J genes are TRBV5-1 and TRBJ2-7; 7 bases are shared with TRBD1. J was trimmed by 7 bases and V by 2 bases; bases with no gene match: 9. The germline gives CDR1 SGHRS, CDR2 YFSETQ. This CDR3 spans 14 amino acids. CDR3 residues: CASSLQGQGLEQYF. CDR3 coding DNA: TGCGCCAGCAGCTTACAGGGGCAGGGATTGGAGCAGTACTTC.

The rearrangement joins TRBV28 to TRBJ2-7, with TRBD1 as a possible D gene (6 bases). The CDR3 runs to 12 residues. Looked up from germline, CDR1 is MDHEN and CDR2 is SYDVKM. Between the trimmed V and J ends, which lost 5 bases and 3 bases, there was a span of 8 bases. The CDR3 spells CASSPGHYEQYF. In DNA, the CDR3 is TGTGCCAGCAGTCCGGGACACTACGAGCAGTACTTC.